This paragraph reports one T cell receptor (beta chain). This clone's antigen is unknown. One base away lies a much larger clone, so this may be a sequencing read error. Without the conserved terminal phenylalanine or tryptophan, this CDR3 likely stems from a read error. The entry originates in a study of T cells in Graves' hyperthyroidism and ophthalmopathy (dated by TCRdb to the late 2010s). The study in broad terms: Peripheral blood was sampled at the time of initial diagnosis, prior to any treatment. TCR V-J signatures able to tell the groups apart were searched for in a discovery cohort of about a hundred patients, of whom 40 to 45 had Graves' ophthalmopathy and roughly 59 had stable Graves' hyperthyroidism. An independent validation cohort of around 19 hyperthyroidism patients and about 15 patients who later progressed to ophthalmopathy tested prospective prediction of ophthalmopathy. The roughly 100 discovery patients were randomly divided into training and test sets at a 7:3 ratio. In addition, the study compared T-cell repertoires in thyroid tissue and in blood from about six Graves' hyperthyroidism patients. Once sampling was done, hyperthyroidism patients were given methimazole at a starting dose of 30 mg daily, whereas ophthalmopathy patients were given high-dose intravenous methylprednisolone. The paper describes TCR Vbeta CDR3 sequencing of 120 to 150 peripheral blood samples, made up of approximately 40 ophthalmopathy patients, 70 to 75 hyperthyroidism patients and roughly 17 progressor patients. Broad study findings and their caveats: During validation, the model predicted progression to ophthalmopathy a median of approximately 6.5 months ahead of onset, with around 65% sensitivity and less than 85% specificity. Most expanded thyroid clonotypes (frequency above 0.001) were also detected in blood, suggesting blood repertoires may reflect thyroid immune responses. Sample size was not statistically predetermined, and investigators were not blinded to group allocation. A model built on a 13 V-J signature distinguished ophthalmopathy from stable hyperthyroidism, reaching over 85% sensitivity and about 81% specificity in cross-validation and 80%/75% in testing.

For CDR1 and CDR2, the germline V gene lists SGDLS and YYNGEE. The CDR3 extends over 15 residues, inclusive of both ends. CDR3 DNA only is kept here, 45 bases in frame from base 1. V was cut back by 0 bases and J by 0 bases, leaving a gap of 9 bases between them. Stable Graves' hyperthyroidism was defined as the absence of progression to ophthalmopathy over 18 months of follow-up. Hyperthyroidism patients were newly diagnosed, with disease duration under 2 months, and aged 18 to 65 years. Patients with uncontrolled infections, other autoimmune diseases, pregnancy or lactation were excluded. Diagnoses were based on clinical symptoms, serum thyroxine and TRAb, thyroid ultrasound and orbital computed tomography. Ficoll-Paque density gradient centrifugation was used to isolate PBMCs from under 11 ml of fresh peripheral blood. Total RNA was extracted using Trizol reagent, and RNA quality was assessed on an Agilent 2100 Bioanalyzer.

The TCR beta CDR3 regions were amplified from the RNA transcripts. The TCR CDR3 was subjected to a first round of RT-PCR using the HTBI primer set and the Qiagen OneStep RT-PCR kit. The libraries were constructed in a second round of multiplex PCR and then size-selected and purified. The libraries were sequenced on an Illumina HiSeq2000 using paired-end 100 bp reads. Regarding the original processing steps: SOAPnuke was used to process the raw data, removing reads that contained adapters or uncalled bases, had a mean Phred below 15, or lacked an exact match to the constant primer or identifier. High-quality paired reads were merged with COPE v1.2.5, and unique nucleotide sequences were defined as clonotypes. MiTCR v1.1 was used to align the clonotypes against IMGT TRBV, TRBD and TRBJ reference segments. Only V-J combinations with frequency above 0.0001, covering approximately 99% of repertoires, were analysed. The TCS score was defined as the ratio of F50 (clonal expansion) to E x V (chaos), calculated using BLOSUM62-based TCRdist between CDR3 peptides within each V-J. Welch's t-statistics and random forest reduced fewer than 550 V-J features to some 14, which were used in a naive Bayes classifier (R e1071). The similarity between thyroid and blood repertoires was quantified using the Morisita-Horn index. Starting from the raw public reads, TCRdb applied fastp trimming at Q25, assembled clones with MiXCR and retained in-frame beta chains. Merged by CDR3 protein, the rows form single entries marked with the most common genes and DNA. The V and J calls reflect TCRdb's pipeline rather than the authors' work. Counted in this sample were about 840,000 distinct CDR3 sequences; 38% of them appeared once. The top ten clonotypes cover around 10% of the sample.

The chain uses TRBV9 and TRBJ1-2, with TRBD1 perhaps the D gene, on 5 matching bases. This receptor was obtained from a man aged 18 to 29 with Graves' hyperthyroidism. The sequenced sample was blood. The DNA sequence reads TGTGCCAGCAGCGTAGGTGGGACTGCTAACTATGGCTACACCCTC. Its amino acids are CASSVGGTANYGYTL.